The clone carrying this T cell receptor (beta chain) was recorded at least ten times. These data are taken from a study of blood T cell repertoires in COVID-19. V gave up 2 bases and J gave up 4 bases, with 11 bases separating them. This CDR3 comprises 14 residues. Germline V gene data show CDR1 as SGHVS and CDR2 as FNYEAQ. Sequencing was performed with immunoSEQ multiplex PCR; in TCRdb, only in-frame clones are kept and a portion is missing. The table records around 170,000 clones, just over 85% of them present only once. Source material: peripheral blood. The genes are TRBV7-6 and TRBJ1-1; D not certain. The TCR originated in a middle-aged man with active or convalescent COVID-19. The CDR3 DNA follows: TGTGCCAGCAGCTTAACCGGGGAGTTCACTGAAGCTTTCTTT. This gives the protein CASSLTGEFTEAFF.